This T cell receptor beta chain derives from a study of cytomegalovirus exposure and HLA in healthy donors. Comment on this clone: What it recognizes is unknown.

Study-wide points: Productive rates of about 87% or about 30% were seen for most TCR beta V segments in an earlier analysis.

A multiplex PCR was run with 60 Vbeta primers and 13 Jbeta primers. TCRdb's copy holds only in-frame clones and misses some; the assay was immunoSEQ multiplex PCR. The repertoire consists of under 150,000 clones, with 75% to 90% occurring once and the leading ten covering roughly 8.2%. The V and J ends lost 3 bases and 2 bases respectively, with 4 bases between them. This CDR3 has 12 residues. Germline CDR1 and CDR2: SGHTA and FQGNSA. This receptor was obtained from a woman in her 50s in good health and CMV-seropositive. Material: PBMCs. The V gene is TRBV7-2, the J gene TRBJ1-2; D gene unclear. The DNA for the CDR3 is TGTGCCAGCAGCTTTATAAACTATGGCTACACCTTC. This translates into CASSFINYGYTF.